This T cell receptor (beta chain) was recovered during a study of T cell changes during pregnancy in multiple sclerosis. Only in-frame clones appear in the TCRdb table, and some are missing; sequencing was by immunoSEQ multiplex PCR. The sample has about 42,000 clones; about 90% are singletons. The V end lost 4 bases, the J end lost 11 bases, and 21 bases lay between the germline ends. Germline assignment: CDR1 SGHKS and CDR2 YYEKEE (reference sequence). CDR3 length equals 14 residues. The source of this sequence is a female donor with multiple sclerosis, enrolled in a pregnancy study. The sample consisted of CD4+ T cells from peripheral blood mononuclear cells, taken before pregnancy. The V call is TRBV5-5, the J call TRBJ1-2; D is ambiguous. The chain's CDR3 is CASSPGWQARDYTF. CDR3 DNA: TGTGCCAGCAGCCCCGGGTGGCAGGCGAGGGATTACACCTTC.